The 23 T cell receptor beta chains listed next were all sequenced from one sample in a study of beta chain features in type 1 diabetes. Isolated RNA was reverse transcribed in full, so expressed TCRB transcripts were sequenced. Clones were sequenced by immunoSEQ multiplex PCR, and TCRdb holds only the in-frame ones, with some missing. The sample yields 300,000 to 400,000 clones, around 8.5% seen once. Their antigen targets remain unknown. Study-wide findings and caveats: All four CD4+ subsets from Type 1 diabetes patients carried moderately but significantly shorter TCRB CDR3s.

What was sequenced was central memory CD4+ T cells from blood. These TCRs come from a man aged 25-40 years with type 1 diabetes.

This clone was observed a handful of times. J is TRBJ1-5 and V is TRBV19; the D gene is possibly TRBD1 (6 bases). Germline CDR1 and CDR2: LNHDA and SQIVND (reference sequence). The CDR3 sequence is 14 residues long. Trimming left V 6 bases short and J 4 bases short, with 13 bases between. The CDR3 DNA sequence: TGTGCCAGTAGCCCGCGGACAGAGAATCAGCCCCAGCATTTT. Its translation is CASSPRTENQPQHF.

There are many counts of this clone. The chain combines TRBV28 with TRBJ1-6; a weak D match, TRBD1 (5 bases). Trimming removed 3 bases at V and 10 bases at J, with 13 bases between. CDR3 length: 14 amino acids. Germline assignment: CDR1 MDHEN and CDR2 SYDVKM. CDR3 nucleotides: TGTGCCAGCAGTTTCAAGGGGAGAGGGTCACCCCTCCACTTT. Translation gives CASSFKGRGSPLHF.

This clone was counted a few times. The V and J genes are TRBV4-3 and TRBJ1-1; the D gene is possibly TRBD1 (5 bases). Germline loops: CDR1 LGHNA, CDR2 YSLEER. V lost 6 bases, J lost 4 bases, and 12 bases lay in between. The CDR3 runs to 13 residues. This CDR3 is CASRATGVTEAFF. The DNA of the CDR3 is TGCGCCAGCAGGGCCACGGGGGTCACTGAAGCTTTCTTT.

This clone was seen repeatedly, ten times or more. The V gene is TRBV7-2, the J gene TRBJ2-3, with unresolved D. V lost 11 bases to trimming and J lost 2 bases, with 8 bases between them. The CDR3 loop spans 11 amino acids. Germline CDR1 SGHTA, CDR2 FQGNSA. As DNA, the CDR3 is TGTGCCGGGCAAGCCACAGATACGCAGTATTTT. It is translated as CAGQATDTQYF. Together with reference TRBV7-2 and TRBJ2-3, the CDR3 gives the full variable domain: GAGVSQSPSNKVTEKGKDVELRCDPISGHTALYWYRQSLGQGLEFLIYFQGNSAPDKSGLPSDRFSAERTGGSVSTLTIQRTQQEDSAVYLCAGQATDTQYFGPGTRLTVL.

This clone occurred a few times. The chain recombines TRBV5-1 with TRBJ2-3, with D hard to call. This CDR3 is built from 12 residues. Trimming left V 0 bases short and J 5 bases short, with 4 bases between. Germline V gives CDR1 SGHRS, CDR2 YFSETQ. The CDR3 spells CASSLDEDTQYF. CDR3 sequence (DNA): TGCGCCAGCAGCTTGGACGAAGATACGCAGTATTTT.

Written as DNA, the CDR3 is TGTGCCAGCAGCTTCGGGCGGAGCTCCTACGAGCAGTACTTC. This gives the protein CASSFGRSSYEQYF. This chain joins TRBV7-2 and TRBJ2-7; D unclear. The CDR3 consists of 14 residues. The germline V gene encodes CDR1 SGHTA and CDR2 FQGNSA. Deletions cut 3 bases from V and 0 bases from J, with 9 bases between.

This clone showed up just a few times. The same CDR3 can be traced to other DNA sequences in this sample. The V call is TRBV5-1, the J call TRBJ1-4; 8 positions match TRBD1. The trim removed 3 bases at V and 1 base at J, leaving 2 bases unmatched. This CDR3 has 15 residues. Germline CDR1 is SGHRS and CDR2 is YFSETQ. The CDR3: CASSSDRGTNEKLFF. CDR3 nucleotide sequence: TGCGCCAGCAGCTCAGACAGGGGAACTAATGAAAAACTGTTTTTT.

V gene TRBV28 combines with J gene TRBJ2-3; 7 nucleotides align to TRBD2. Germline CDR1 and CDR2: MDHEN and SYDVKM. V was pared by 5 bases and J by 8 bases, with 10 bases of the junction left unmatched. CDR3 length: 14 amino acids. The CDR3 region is CASSPSGRRGTQYF. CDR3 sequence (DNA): TGTGCCAGCAGTCCTAGCGGCCGGAGGGGTACGCAGTATTTT.

The CDR3 nucleotides are TGTGCCTTCCAGGGGGGGCATCCCGACGAGCAGTACTTC. It yields the protein CAFQGGHPDEQYF. The chain employs TRBV30 and TRBJ2-7; perhaps D is TRBD1 or TRBD2 (7 bases each). Germline loops: CDR1 GTSNPN, CDR2 SVGIG (reference sequence). V lost 7 bases to trimming and J lost 5 bases, with 18 bases between them. CDR3 length: 13 residues. Supplemented by reference TRBV30 and TRBJ2-7, the full variable domain reads SQTIHQWPATLVQPVGSPLSLECTVEGTSNPNLYWYRQAAGRGLQLLFYSVGIGQISSEVPQNLSASRPQDRQFILSSKKLLLSDSGFYLCAFQGGHPDEQYFGPGTRLTVT.

CDR3 bases: TGCGCCAGCAGCTCCGGCGGCAGCGTAGATAGCTCCTACGAGCAGTACTTC. Its protein product is CASSSGGSVDSSYEQYF. The chain couples TRBV5-1 to TRBJ2-7; no reliable D call. The V end lost 3 bases, the J end lost 0 bases, and 19 bases lay between the germline ends. Germline V lookup: CDR1 SGHRS, CDR2 YFSETQ. CDR3 length equals 17 residues.

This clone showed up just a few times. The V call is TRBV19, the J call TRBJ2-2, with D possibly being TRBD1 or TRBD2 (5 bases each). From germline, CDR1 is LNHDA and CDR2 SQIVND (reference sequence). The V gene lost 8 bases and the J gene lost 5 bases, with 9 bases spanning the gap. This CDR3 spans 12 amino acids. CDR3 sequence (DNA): TGTGCCAGTGGGGGTGTGACCGGGGAGCTGTTTTTT. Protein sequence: CASGGVTGELFF.

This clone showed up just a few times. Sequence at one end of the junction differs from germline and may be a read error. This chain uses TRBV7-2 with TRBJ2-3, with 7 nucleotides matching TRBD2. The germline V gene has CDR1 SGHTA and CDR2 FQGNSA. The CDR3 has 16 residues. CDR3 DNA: TGTGCCAGCAGCATAGCAGCGGGACTTAGCACAGATACGCAGTATTTT. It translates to CASSIAAGLSTDTQYF.

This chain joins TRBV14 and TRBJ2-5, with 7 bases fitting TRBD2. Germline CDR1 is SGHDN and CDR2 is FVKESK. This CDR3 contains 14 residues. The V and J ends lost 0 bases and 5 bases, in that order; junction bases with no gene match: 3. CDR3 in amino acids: CASSQDGGEETQYF. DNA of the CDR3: TGTGCCAGCAGCCAAGATGGGGGGGAGGAGACCCAGTACTTC.

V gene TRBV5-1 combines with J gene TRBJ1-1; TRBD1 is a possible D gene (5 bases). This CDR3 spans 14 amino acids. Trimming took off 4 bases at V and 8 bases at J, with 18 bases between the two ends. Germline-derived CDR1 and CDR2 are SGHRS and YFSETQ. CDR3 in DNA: TGCGCCAGCAGCCCGGGACGCTATAGGGAAGAAGCTTTCTTT. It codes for CASSPGRYREEAFF. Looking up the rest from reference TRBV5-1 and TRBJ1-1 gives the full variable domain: KAGVTQTPRYLIKTRGQQVTLSCSPISGHRSVSWYQQTPGQGLQFLFEYFSETQRNKGNFPGRFSGRQFSNSRSEMNVSTLELGDSALYLCASSPGRYREEAFFGQGTRLTVV.

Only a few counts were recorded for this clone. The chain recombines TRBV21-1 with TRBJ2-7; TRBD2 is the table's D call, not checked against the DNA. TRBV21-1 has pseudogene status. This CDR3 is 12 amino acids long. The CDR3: CASSKGSTEQYF. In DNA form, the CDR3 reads TGTGCCAGCAGCAAAGGGTCTACCGAGCAGTACTTC.

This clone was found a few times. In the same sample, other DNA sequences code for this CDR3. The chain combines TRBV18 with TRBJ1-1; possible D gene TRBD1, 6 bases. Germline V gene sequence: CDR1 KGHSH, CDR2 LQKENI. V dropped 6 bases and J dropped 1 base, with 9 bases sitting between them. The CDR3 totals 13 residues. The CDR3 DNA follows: TGTGCCAGCTCTCCGGGACAGAACACTGAAGCTTTCTTT. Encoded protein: CASSPGQNTEAFF.

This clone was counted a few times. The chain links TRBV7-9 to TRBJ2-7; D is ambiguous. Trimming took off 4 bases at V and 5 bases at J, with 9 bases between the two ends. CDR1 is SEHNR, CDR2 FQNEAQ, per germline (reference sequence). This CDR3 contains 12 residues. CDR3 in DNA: TGTGCCAGCAGCTCCCACAGAGACGAGCAGTACTTC. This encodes CASSSHRDEQYF.

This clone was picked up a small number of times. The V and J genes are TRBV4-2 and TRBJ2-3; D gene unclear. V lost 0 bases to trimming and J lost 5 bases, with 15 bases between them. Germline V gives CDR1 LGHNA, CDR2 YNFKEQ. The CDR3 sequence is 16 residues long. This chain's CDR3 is CASSQEWMERGDTQYF. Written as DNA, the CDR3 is TGTGCCAGCAGCCAAGAATGGATGGAGAGAGGAGATACGCAGTATTTT.

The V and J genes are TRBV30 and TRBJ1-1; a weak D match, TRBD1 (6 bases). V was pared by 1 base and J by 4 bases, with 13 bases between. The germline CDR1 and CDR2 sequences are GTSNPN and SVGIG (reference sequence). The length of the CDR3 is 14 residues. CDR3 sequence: CAWSDEQGGTEAFF. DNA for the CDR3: TGTGCCTGGAGTGATGAACAGGGTGGCACTGAAGCTTTCTTT.

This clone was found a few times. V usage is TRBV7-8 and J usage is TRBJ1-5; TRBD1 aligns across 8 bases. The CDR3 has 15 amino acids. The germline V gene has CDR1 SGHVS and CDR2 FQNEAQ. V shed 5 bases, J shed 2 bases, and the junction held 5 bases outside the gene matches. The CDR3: CASSPSTGGNQPQHF. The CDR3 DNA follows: TGTGCCAGCAGCCCTTCGACAGGGGGCAATCAGCCCCAGCATTTT.

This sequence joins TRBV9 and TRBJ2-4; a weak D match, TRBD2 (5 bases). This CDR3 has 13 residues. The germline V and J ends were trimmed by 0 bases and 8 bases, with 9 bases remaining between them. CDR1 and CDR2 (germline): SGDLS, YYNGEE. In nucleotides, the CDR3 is TGTGCCAGCAGCGTAGGAGGGTCGGACATTCAGTACTTC. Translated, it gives CASSVGGSDIQYF. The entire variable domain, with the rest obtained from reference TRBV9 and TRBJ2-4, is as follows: DSGVTQTPKHLITATGQRVTLRCSPRSGDLSVYWYQQSLDQGLQFLIQYYNGEERAKGNILERFSAQQFPDLHSELNLSSLELGDSALYFCASSVGGSDIQYFGAGTRLSVL.

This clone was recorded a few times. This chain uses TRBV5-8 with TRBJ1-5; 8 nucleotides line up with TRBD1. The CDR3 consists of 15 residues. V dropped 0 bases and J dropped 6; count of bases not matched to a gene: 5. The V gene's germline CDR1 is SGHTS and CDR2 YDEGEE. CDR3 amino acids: CASSLAQGAVQPQHF. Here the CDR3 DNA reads TGTGCCAGCAGCTTGGCGCAGGGGGCCGTTCAGCCCCAGCATTTT.

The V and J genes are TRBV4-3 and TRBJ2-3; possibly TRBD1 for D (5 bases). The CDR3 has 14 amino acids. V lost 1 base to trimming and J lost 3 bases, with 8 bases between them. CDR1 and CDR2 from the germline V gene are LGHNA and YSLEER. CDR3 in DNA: TGCGCCAGCAGCCAAGCGAGACAGACAGATACGCAGTATTTT. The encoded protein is CASSQARQTDTQYF.